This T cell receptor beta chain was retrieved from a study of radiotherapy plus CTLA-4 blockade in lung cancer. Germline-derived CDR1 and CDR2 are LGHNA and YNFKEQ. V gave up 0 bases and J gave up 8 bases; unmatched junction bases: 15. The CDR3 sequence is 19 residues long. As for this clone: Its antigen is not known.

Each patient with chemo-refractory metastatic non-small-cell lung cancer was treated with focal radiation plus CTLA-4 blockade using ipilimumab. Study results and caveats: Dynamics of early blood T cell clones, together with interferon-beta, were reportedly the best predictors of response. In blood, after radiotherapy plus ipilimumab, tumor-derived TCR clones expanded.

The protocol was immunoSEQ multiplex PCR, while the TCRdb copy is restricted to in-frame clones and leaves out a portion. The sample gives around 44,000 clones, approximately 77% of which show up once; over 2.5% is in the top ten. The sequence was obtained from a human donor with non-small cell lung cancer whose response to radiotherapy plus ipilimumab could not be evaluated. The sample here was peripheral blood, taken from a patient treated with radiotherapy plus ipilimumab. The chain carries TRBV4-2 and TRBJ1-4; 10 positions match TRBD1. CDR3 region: CASSQDIDRGRDRREKLFF. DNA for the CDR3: TGTGCCAGCAGCCAAGACATTGACAGGGGGCGAGATAGGAGGGAAAAACTGTTTTTT.